The 14 T cell receptor beta chains in this list originate from one sample, sequenced in a study of PD-1 blockade in classical Hodgkin lymphoma. Every patient had relapsed following autologous stem cell transplantation, and cohorts differed in brentuximab vedotin exposure. Sequenced by immunoSEQ multiplex PCR; TCRdb stores in-frame clones only, minus some. The repertoire has approximately 12,000 clones, around four fifths of them found once; the top ten carry approximately 5%. Sequencing was performed on peripheral blood mononuclear cells (PBMCs), taken before the second cycle of nivolumab. The receptors were sampled from a human donor with classical Hodgkin lymphoma.

Written as DNA, the CDR3 is TGCAGCGTTGAAGGTGTGGGAAAGGGGATTAGGGCAGATACGCAGTATTTT. Its protein product is CSVEGVGKGIRADTQYF. The rearrangement links TRBV29-1 to TRBJ2-3, with a possible D match to TRBD1 (5 bases). The CDR3 length is 17 residues. Looked up from germline, CDR1 is SQVTM and CDR2 is ANQGSEA. V was trimmed by 1 base and J by 4 bases, leaving 21 bases between them.

The chain has TRBV15 and TRBJ1-4; no definite D call. This CDR3 is 16 amino acids long. The V gene's germline CDR1 is LNHNV and CDR2 YYDKDF (reference sequence). The germline V and J ends were trimmed by 2 bases and 0 bases, with 10 bases remaining between them. The CDR3 region is CATSRTTGATNEKLFF. CDR3 bases: TGTGCCACCAGCAGAACAACGGGTGCAACTAATGAAAAACTGTTTTTT.

This rearrangement joins TRBV28 to TRBJ2-7; TRBD1 might be the D (5 bases). V shed 6 bases and J shed 0 bases, with 12 bases lying between them. The germline V gene encodes CDR1 MDHEN and CDR2 SYDVKM. There are 14 residues in the CDR3. DNA of the CDR3: TGTGCCAGCAGCCCCAGGGTAGACTCCTACGAGCAGTACTTC. Amino acids: CASSPRVDSYEQYF. The full variable domain, in which reference TRBV28 and TRBJ2-7 provide the parts outside the CDR3, is DVKVTQSSRYLVKRTGEKVFLECVQDMDHENMFWYRQDPGLGLRLIYFSYDVKMKEKGDIPEGYSVSREKKERFSLILESASTNQTSMYLCASSPRVDSYEQYFGPGTRLTVT.

This chain connects TRBV11-1 to TRBJ1-2; TRBD1 matches 9 bases. CDR1 and CDR2 (germline): SGHAT, FQDESV (reference sequence). The CDR3 loop spans 15 amino acids. The ends lost 5 bases at V and 4 bases at J; junction bases unmatched: 8. CDR3 nucleotide sequence: TGTGCCAGCAGCCCAATCTGGGGACAGGGCTATGGCTACACCTTC. This codes for CASSPIWGQGYGYTF.

V usage is TRBV19 and J usage is TRBJ1-5; 7 bases fit TRBD1. CDR3 length equals 14 residues. From germline, CDR1 is LNHDA and CDR2 SQIVND (reference sequence). Trimming took 7 bases from V and 5 from J; bases not matched to a gene: 8. The CDR3 DNA sequence: TGTGCCAGTACGGCGGGACAGTCCTATCAGCCCCAGCATTTT. This sequence encodes CASTAGQSYQPQHF.

The rearrangement joins TRBV5-4 to TRBJ2-1, with TRBD2 matching 11 bases. Germline V gene data show CDR1 as SGHNT and CDR2 as YYREEE (reference sequence). Losses at the gene ends were 4 bases for V and 4 bases for J; bases not matched to a gene: 4. This CDR3 is 15 amino acids long. CDR3 amino acids: CASSPGLAEYNEQFF. The CDR3 DNA follows: TGTGCCAGCAGCCCGGGACTAGCGGAGTACAATGAGCAGTTCTTC.

Only a few counts were recorded for this clone. The chain carries TRBV19 and TRBJ2-3, with 7 bases identical to TRBD2. The germline V gene has CDR1 LNHDA and CDR2 SQIVND (reference sequence). The CDR3 runs to 13 residues. After removal of 5 bases from V and 1 base from J, the junction contained 0 bases not matched to a gene. The chain's CDR3 is CASSAGGTDTQYF. CDR3 bases: TGTGCCAGTAGTGCGGGGGGCACAGATACGCAGTATTTT.

This chain joins TRBV29-1 and TRBJ1-5; D remains ambiguous. V was cut by 4 bases and J by 6 bases, with 7 bases left in between. CDR3 length equals 11 residues. The germline CDR1 and CDR2 sequences are SQVTM and ANQGSEA. The CDR3 is CSVGGSQPQHF. The CDR3 DNA sequence: TGCAGCGTTGGGGGTAGTCAGCCCCAGCATTTT.

This chain uses TRBV5-1 with TRBJ2-1; D is perhaps TRBD1 (6 bases). The germline V and J ends were trimmed by 4 bases and 5 bases, with 16 bases remaining between them. Per the germline V gene, CDR1 is SGHRS and CDR2 is YFSETQ. CDR3 length equals 15 residues. The CDR3 here is CASSLNTGFHNEQFF. The CDR3 DNA sequence: TGCGCCAGCAGCCTTAACACAGGGTTCCACAATGAGCAGTTCTTC.

This chain uses TRBV27 with TRBJ1-6; 10 positions agree with TRBD1. This CDR3 is built from 16 residues. The germline gives CDR1 MNHEY, CDR2 SMNVEV (reference sequence). The trim removed 4 bases at V and 6 bases at J, leaving 6 bases unmatched. For the CDR3, the DNA is TGTGCCAGCAGTTGGTTGGACAGGGGGTCTAATTCACCCCTCCACTTT. It yields the protein CASSWLDRGSNSPLHF.

The chain is built from TRBV5-1 and TRBJ2-1, with 9 positions matching TRBD1. Germline trimming cut 0 bases from V and 7 bases from J; bases unmatched to any gene: 8. Per the germline V gene, CDR1 is SGHRS and CDR2 is YFSETQ. This CDR3 has 16 amino acids. This chain's CDR3 is CASSLVPTGGGNEQFF. CDR3 DNA sequence: TGCGCCAGCAGCTTGGTCCCGACAGGGGGGGGGAATGAGCAGTTCTTC.

CDR3 DNA sequence: TGTGCCAGCAGTTACTCAGAACAGGGGAACGAGCAGTACTTC. This sequence encodes CASSYSEQGNEQYF. The chain is built from TRBV6-6 and TRBJ2-5; the match to TRBD1 covers 7 bases. The J call may not be correct, given that the DNA end is closer to TRBJ2-7. The CDR3 loop spans 14 amino acids. In germline, CDR1 is MNHNY, CDR2 SVGAGI (reference sequence).

The V call is TRBV30, the J call TRBJ1-1; D uncertain. Germline V gene lookup returns CDR1 GTSNPN and CDR2 SVGIG (reference sequence). Trimming shortened V by 8 bases and J by 1 base, and 14 bases separated the two germline ends. The CDR3 runs to 13 residues. The CDR3, as DNA: TGTGCCGAGCTGATGAGTGAGAACACTGAAGCTTTCTTT. Encoded protein: CAELMSENTEAFF. The whole variable domain, remainder taken from reference TRBV30 and TRBJ1-1, is SQTIHQWPATLVQPVGSPLSLECTVEGTSNPNLYWYRQAAGRGLQLLFYSVGIGQISSEVPQNLSASRPQDRQFILSSKKLLLSDSGFYLCAELMSENTEAFFGQGTRLTVV.

V is TRBV6-5 and J is TRBJ1-2; D not resolved. The V and J ends lost 3 bases and 1 base respectively, with 9 bases between them. This CDR3 spans 14 amino acids. Germline V CDR1 and CDR2: MNHEY, SVGAGI. The CDR3 spells CASSYNKFNYGYTF. The CDR3 DNA is TGTGCCAGCAGTTATAACAAGTTTAACTATGGCTACACCTTC.